This T cell receptor (beta chain) is drawn from a study of cytomegalovirus exposure and HLA in healthy donors. Study-level information: Under 85% of several hundred genotyped donors fell in the Caucasian-associated ancestry cluster.

In the PCR, 60 Vbeta and 13 Jbeta primers were used. Assay used: immunoSEQ multiplex PCR; TCRdb lists only in-frame clones, some missing. The data show roughly 78,000 clones, and the top ten clones hold over 4.5%. Study-wide points: Rare sequences made up most TCRs, while some public TCRs were found in many donors. Later, TCR association rates were found to vary by HLA locus, highest for DRB1 and lowest for HLA-C. Later on, a genetic analysis was performed. It linked a missense variant in DCLRE1C with V- and J-gene trimming of TCR beta.

On this clone: Its specificity is unknown. At one end, the junction sequence differs from germline, possibly due to a read error.

CDR3 size: 17 residues. Germline values: CDR1 LGHNA, CDR2 YSLEER. The sequenced material came from PBMCs. This sequence originates from a man aged 35 to 55 in good health and CMV-seronegative. The chain combines TRBV4-3 with TRBJ2-2, with TRBD1 matching 7 bases. The CDR3 DNA is TGCGTCAGCAGCCAAGGGTGGGGCAGGGACAGCACCGGGGAGCTGTTTTTT. Translation: CVSSQGWGRDSTGELFF.